Sequencing of this T cell receptor beta chain was carried out in a study of T cell responses to AZD1222 COVID-19 vaccine (dated by TCRdb to about 2021). General notes on the study: AZD1222 recipients whose second dose came at about 4 weeks and those whose second dose came at about 12 weeks were combined into one group, since spike-specific TCR depth and breadth did not differ between the two schedules. TCR sequencing covered some 240 trial participants: roughly 200 given two doses of AZD1222 and approximately 26 given two doses of MenACWY control vaccine. Enrollment into the trials was organized by age into subgroups of 18-55, 56-69 and 70-plus years, and those subgroups contained roughly 140, 27 and 60 TCR-sequenced participants, respectively. The paper's findings and limits, for the study overall: Reportedly, close to half of the unique spike-specific TCRs recognized epitopes lying outside the regions that are mutated in the B.1.351 and B.1.1.7 variants. The 56-69-year group was small, and its depth increase did not reach significance, likely because of low power. After two AZD1222 doses, both the breadth and the depth of spike-specific TCRs were significantly higher than at day 0 and than in MenACWY recipients. Conclusions about previously exposed vaccinees are limited, since just six AZD1222 recipients were seropositive for SARS-CoV-2 at baseline. Participants were mostly white British, with more females than males. The authors suggested clonal diversity may have been underestimated. CD4 TCRs associated with the vaccine covered the entire spike protein, and the dominant responses were in regions 160-218 and 743-854. Because no day 14 peak-response samples were available, the repertoires could be characterized only after the peak T cell response.

Read against the paper, the sample's time point label means: baseline before first vaccination. Vaccinee samples came from UK trials COV001 and COV002, including a single-blind randomized controlled phase 2/3 trial of AZD1222 (ChAdOx1 nCoV-19) in healthy adults. For TCRbeta chain sequencing, PBMC samples were collected from trial participants at day 0 and at day 28 after the second dose. The CDR3 regions of human TCRbeta chains were analyzed by immunosequencing. Under the source paper's analysis protocol: Repertoire TCRs were checked for matches against a reference library of SARS-CoV-2-specific TCRs that had been generated using the MIRA antigen-specificity platform. Breadth was defined as the fraction of unique TCRs that were SARS-CoV-2-associated, and depth was defined as the fraction of total T cells that were SARS-CoV-2-associated. Using the MIRA data, each spike-specific TCR was assigned both to the spike region to which the TCR was reactive and to a CD4 or CD8 class. Log10-transformed breadth and depth values were compared by one-way ANOVA with Sidak's multiple comparisons tests. Held by TCRdb, this immuneACCESS table contains in-frame sequences only and omits some clones. Under half of the omission traces to an unresolved V gene where checked; the cause of the rest is unknown. For V, J and clone size, that table is used; D and trimming come from the DNA. The sample has 100,000 or so clones on record, around 87% of them singletons. Together, the top ten hold more than 10% of the sample.

Details on this clone: What antigen it recognizes has not been identified. There are no base qualities to consult, and no much larger clone falls within one base.

The CDR3, from cysteine to phenylalanine, totals 13 residues. The retained sequence is limited to the CDR3, 39 bases, with the frame set at the first base. From the germline V gene, CDR1 is MNHEY and CDR2 is SVGAGI. Trimming takes 6 bases from V and 6 bases from J, and the germline ends sit 11 bases apart. The clonotype comes from an adult in good health. The chain was built from TRBV6-5 and TRBJ1-4; TRBD1 might be the D gene, on 6 matching bases. The sequenced sample was peripheral blood, obtained on day 0 of AZD1222 vaccination. In nucleotide form, the sequence is TGTGCCAGCAGACGACCAGGGGATGAAAAACTGTTTTTT. It translates to CASRRPGDEKLFF.